The present entry profiles one T cell receptor (beta chain) with its context. What it binds is unknown. One entry per CDR3 protein results from TCRdb running MiXCR on the reads. This sample has 300,000 or so distinct CDR3 sequences, with over 20% found just once. The sample comes from a study of T cell repertoires in cytomegalovirus infection. Study-wide results and caveats: Pooled public TCR beta family frequency picked out CMV carriers with the relevant HLA.

The V gene's germline CDR1 is SGHDT and CDR2 YYEEEE. The CDR3 runs 15 residues. Trimming cost V 4 bases and J 2 bases, with 13 bases left between them. This clonotype originated in a human donor in good health (CMV status not recorded). Some clones in this sample may be carry-over from other donors' samples. The chain links TRBV5-6 to TRBJ1-5; possible D gene TRBD1, 6 bases. What was sequenced was PBMCs. CDR3 in DNA: TGTGCCAGCAGCATGGGGGGCAGGGGCAATCAGCCCCAGCATTTT. Its translation is CASSMGGRGNQPQHF.